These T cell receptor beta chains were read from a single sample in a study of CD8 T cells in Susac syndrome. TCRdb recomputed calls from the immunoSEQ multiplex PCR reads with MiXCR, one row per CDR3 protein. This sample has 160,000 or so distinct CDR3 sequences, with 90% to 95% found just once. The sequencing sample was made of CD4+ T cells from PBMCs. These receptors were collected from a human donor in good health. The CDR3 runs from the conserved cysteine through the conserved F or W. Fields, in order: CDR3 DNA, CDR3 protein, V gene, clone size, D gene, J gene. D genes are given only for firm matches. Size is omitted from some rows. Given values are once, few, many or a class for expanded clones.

DNA: TGCAGTGCTATCCATCCTCTGGAGACCCAGTACTTC
CDR3: CSAIHPLETQYF
V: TRBV20-1
size: -
D: -
J: TRBJ2-5

DNA: TGCGCCAGCAGCGAACAACAGGGAAATGAGCAGTTCTTC
CDR3: CASSEQQGNEQFF
V: TRBV5-1
size: -
D: -
J: TRBJ2-1

DNA: TGCGCCAGCAGCTTGACAAGCGCCTCTAGCACAGATACGCAGTATTTT
CDR3: CASSLTSASSTDTQYF
V: TRBV5-1
size: -
D: -
J: TRBJ2-3

DNA: TGTGCCAGCAGTTACCAGTTAGATACGCAGTATTTT
CDR3: CASSYQLDTQYF
V: TRBV6-2/TRBV6-3
size: -
D: -
J: TRBJ2-3

DNA: TGTGCCATCATGGGGGAGGGGAATCAGCCCCAGCATTTT
CDR3: CAIMGEGNQPQHF
V: TRBV10-3
size: -
D: -
J: TRBJ1-5

DNA: TGTGCCAGCAGCCAGACGCTGAATACGCAGTATTTT
CDR3: CASSQTLNTQYF
V: TRBV7-9
size: -
D: -
J: TRBJ2-3

DNA: TGTGCCAGCAGCCCGATTACAGGGGGTAGTCAGCCCCAGCATTTT
CDR3: CASSPITGGSQPQHF
V: TRBV6-6
size: -
D: TRBD1
J: TRBJ1-5

DNA: TGTGCCAGCAGCTTGGGGACAGGGAATGGCAATCAGCCCCAGCATTTT
CDR3: CASSLGTGNGNQPQHF
V: TRBV7-8
size: -
D: TRBD1
J: TRBJ1-5

DNA: TGCGCCAGCAGCTTGATGAGGGGCTGGAGGGACGAGCAGTACTTC
CDR3: CASSLMRGWRDEQYF
V: TRBV5-1
size: once
D: -
J: TRBJ2-7

DNA: TGTGCCAGCAGCTCTCAGGGGGAGACCCAGTACTTC
CDR3: CASSSQGETQYF
V: TRBV11-2
size: -
D: -
J: TRBJ2-5

DNA: TGTGCCAGCAGCGGCAGGACTAGCGGGGAGACCCAGTACTTC
CDR3: CASSGRTSGETQYF
V: TRBV2
size: -
D: TRBD2
J: TRBJ2-5

DNA: TGTGCCAGCAGCAAGGGACAGCAAAACATTCAGTACTTC
CDR3: CASSKGQQNIQYF
V: TRBV9
size: -
D: TRBD1
J: TRBJ2-4

DNA: TGCGCCAGCAGCAAAGGGGACGGCAGGAGGGGGGTTAACACTGAAGCTTTCTTT
CDR3: CASSKGDGRRGVNTEAFF
V: TRBV5-1
size: -
D: -
J: TRBJ1-1

DNA: TGTGCCAGCAGCCGTGACAGGGAAGAGACCCAGTACTTC
CDR3: CASSRDREETQYF
V: TRBV7-2
size: few
D: TRBD1
J: TRBJ2-5

DNA: TGTGCCAGCTCACCGGCGGACACTGAAGCTTTCTTT
CDR3: CASSPADTEAFF
V: TRBV18
size: -
D: -
J: TRBJ1-1

DNA: TGCGCCAGCAGCTTGGAATCGACGGGCAACACTGAAGCTTTCTTT
CDR3: CASSLESTGNTEAFF
V: TRBV5-1
size: -
D: -
J: TRBJ1-1

DNA: TGTGCCAGCAGCTTGGGACTAGCTCCTCGCAATGAGCAGTTCTTC
CDR3: CASSLGLAPRNEQFF
V: TRBV7-9
size: -
D: TRBD2
J: TRBJ2-1

DNA: TGTGCCAGCTCACGGGAGACAGGGGTGGAGGCTGAAGCTTTCTTT
CDR3: CASSRETGVEAEAFF
V: TRBV18
size: once
D: TRBD1
J: TRBJ1-1

DNA: TGCAGTGCTGACGGGGGGGCCGATAATAGCCCCTACAATGAGCAGTTCTTC
CDR3: CSADGGADNSPYNEQFF
V: TRBV20-1
size: -
D: TRBD2
J: TRBJ2-1

DNA: TGTGCCAGTAGTGCTCAGGGGAGGGTCGCCGGGGAGCTGTTTTTT
CDR3: CASSAQGRVAGELFF
V: TRBV19
size: -
D: -
J: TRBJ2-2

DNA: TGTGCCAGCAGCCAAGGAGGGGGGCCTGAAGCTTTCTTT
CDR3: CASSQGGGPEAFF
V: TRBV3-1
size: -
D: -
J: TRBJ1-1

DNA: TGTGCTAGTGGTATTTTCCGGGAGAAAGCTTTCTTT
CDR3: CASGIFREKAFF
V: TRBV12-5
size: -
D: -
J: TRBJ1-1

DNA: TGTGCCAGAGACATTTTCTACGAGCAGTACTTC
CDR3: CARDIFYEQYF
V: TRBV6-5
size: -
D: -
J: TRBJ2-7

DNA: TGTGCCAGCAGTTTGGGAGCGGGAGGGTCAGCCCCCTACGAGCAGTACTTC
CDR3: CASSLGAGGSAPYEQYF
V: TRBV12-3/TRBV12-4
size: -
D: TRBD2
J: TRBJ2-7

DNA: TGTGCCAGCAGTTACCCCGGGGAGCGGGACGAAGGTACGCAGTATTTT
CDR3: CASSYPGERDEGTQYF
V: TRBV6-2/TRBV6-3
size: -
D: TRBD2
J: TRBJ2-3

DNA: TGTGCCAGCAGCTTGGGGGTGAACACTGAAGCTTTCTTT
CDR3: CASSLGVNTEAFF
V: TRBV5-4
size: -
D: -
J: TRBJ1-1

DNA: TGCAGTGCTAGAGAAGCGGGGGCGGGACCCCAAGAGACCCAGTACTTC
CDR3: CSAREAGAGPQETQYF
V: TRBV20-1
size: -
D: TRBD2
J: TRBJ2-5

DNA: TGTGCCAGCAGCTTGAGACAGGGGAATCAGCCCCAGCATTTT
CDR3: CASSLRQGNQPQHF
V: TRBV13
size: -
D: TRBD1
J: TRBJ1-5

DNA: TGTGCCAGCAGTTGGGCTTCGTACGAGCAGTACTTC
CDR3: CASSWASYEQYF
V: TRBV6-2/TRBV6-3
size: few
D: -
J: TRBJ2-7

DNA: TGCGCCAGCAGCTTCCTGGACGGAAATTCACCCCTCCACTTT
CDR3: CASSFLDGNSPLHF
V: TRBV5-1
size: -
D: -
J: TRBJ1-6

DNA: TGTGCCAGCAGTTGGACTCAAAATCAGCCCCAGCATTTT
CDR3: CASSWTQNQPQHF
V: TRBV6-2/TRBV6-3
size: -
D: -
J: TRBJ1-5

DNA: TGTGCCAGCAGCCCCTCCGGGTATTCCTACGAGCAGTACTTC
CDR3: CASSPSGYSYEQYF
V: TRBV12-3/TRBV12-4
size: once
D: -
J: TRBJ2-7

DNA: TGTGCCAGCAGCAGCTTGAGCTCCTACGAGCAGTACTTC
CDR3: CASSSLSSYEQYF
V: TRBV5-6
size: -
D: -
J: TRBJ2-7

DNA: TGCGCCAGCAGCTCCGGGACTAGCGGTCTCAATGAGCAGTTCTTC
CDR3: CASSSGTSGLNEQFF
V: TRBV5-1
size: -
D: TRBD2
J: TRBJ2-1

DNA: TGTGCCAGCAGCCAGGGACAGTTGAACACCGGGGAGCTGTTTTTT
CDR3: CASSQGQLNTGELFF
V: TRBV5-8
size: -
D: TRBD1
J: TRBJ2-2

DNA: TGTGCCAGCAGCGTAGACGGCAGCTTTAACTATGGCTACACCTTC
CDR3: CASSVDGSFNYGYTF
V: TRBV9
size: -
D: -
J: TRBJ1-2

DNA: TGCGCCAGCAGCTTGTCGACAGGGGGCAACGGGGAGCTGTTTTTT
CDR3: CASSLSTGGNGELFF
V: TRBV5-1
size: -
D: TRBD1
J: TRBJ2-2

DNA: TGTGCCAGCAGCCCGTGGGGGACAGGGACCTACGAGCAGTACTTC
CDR3: CASSPWGTGTYEQYF
V: TRBV7-9
size: once
D: TRBD1
J: TRBJ2-7

DNA: TGCACCAGCAGCCACGATAAGGGAGGGGAGACCCAGTACTTC
CDR3: CTSSHDKGGETQYF
V: TRBV1
size: once
D: -
J: TRBJ2-5

DNA: TGTGCCATCCAATGGAGGTTCACAGATACGCAGTATTTT
CDR3: CAIQWRFTDTQYF
V: TRBV10-3
size: -
D: -
J: TRBJ2-3

DNA: TGTGCCAGCAGTTACTCCGGGACCCATGCAACTAATGAAAAACTGTTTTTT
CDR3: CASSYSGTHATNEKLFF
V: TRBV6-5
size: -
D: -
J: TRBJ1-4

DNA: TGTGCCAGCAGGGCGGTTTCCTACGAGCAGTACTTC
CDR3: CASRAVSYEQYF
V: TRBV28
size: -
D: -
J: TRBJ2-7

DNA: TGTGCCAGCAGTGGAGGGGGGGAATACTACGAGCAGTACTTC
CDR3: CASSGGGEYYEQYF
V: TRBV6-5
size: -
D: -
J: TRBJ2-7

DNA: TGTGCCAGCAGCTTGATGTCTTGGCGGGGGGGATACACCGGGGAGCTGTTTTTT
CDR3: CASSLMSWRGGYTGELFF
V: TRBV7-2
size: once
D: TRBD2
J: TRBJ2-2

DNA: TGTGCCAGCAGTGAAGAGGAAACAGGGGGTCAGCCCCAGCATTTT
CDR3: CASSEEETGGQPQHF
V: TRBV2
size: once
D: TRBD1
J: TRBJ1-5

DNA: TGCGCCAGCAGCTTGGTGGCGGTTTCTTTTCAGCAGTTCTTC
CDR3: CASSLVAVSFQQFF
V: TRBV5-1
size: -
D: -
J: TRBJ2-1

DNA: TGCGCCAGCAGCCCGAGGACAGATACGCAGTATTTT
CDR3: CASSPRTDTQYF
V: TRBV5-1
size: few
D: -
J: TRBJ2-3

DNA: TGCAGTGCTAGAGATAGGGCAGATGAAAAACTGTTTTTT
CDR3: CSARDRADEKLFF
V: TRBV20-1
size: -
D: -
J: TRBJ1-4

DNA: TGTGCCAGCAGCGACCGTACTAACTATGGCTACACCTTC
CDR3: CASSDRTNYGYTF
V: TRBV7-9
size: few
D: -
J: TRBJ1-2

DNA: TGTGCCAGCAGCCGACCTCCCTCACCCCTCCACTTT
CDR3: CASSRPPSPLHF
V: TRBV7-2
size: -
D: -
J: TRBJ1-6

DNA: TGTGCCAGCAGCTTGGACGTGAACACTGAAGCTTTCTTT
CDR3: CASSLDVNTEAFF
V: TRBV5-1
size: few
D: -
J: TRBJ1-1

DNA: TGCAGCGTTATACGGGGAACCTACGAGCAGTACTTC
CDR3: CSVIRGTYEQYF
V: TRBV29-1
size: once
D: -
J: TRBJ2-7

DNA: TGTGCCAGCTCACCACCGAAGGGACAGGAAGCCTACAATGAGCAGTTCTTC
CDR3: CASSPPKGQEAYNEQFF
V: TRBV18
size: -
D: TRBD1
J: TRBJ2-1

DNA: TGCAGCGTTGACCCGGCCAAGGCGGACGAGCAGTTCTTC
CDR3: CSVDPAKADEQFF
V: TRBV29-1
size: -
D: -
J: TRBJ2-1

DNA: TGCAGTGCCCCGACAGCCTCTGGGGCCAACGTCCTGACTTTC
CDR3: CSAPTASGANVLTF
V: TRBV20-1
size: -
D: -
J: TRBJ2-6